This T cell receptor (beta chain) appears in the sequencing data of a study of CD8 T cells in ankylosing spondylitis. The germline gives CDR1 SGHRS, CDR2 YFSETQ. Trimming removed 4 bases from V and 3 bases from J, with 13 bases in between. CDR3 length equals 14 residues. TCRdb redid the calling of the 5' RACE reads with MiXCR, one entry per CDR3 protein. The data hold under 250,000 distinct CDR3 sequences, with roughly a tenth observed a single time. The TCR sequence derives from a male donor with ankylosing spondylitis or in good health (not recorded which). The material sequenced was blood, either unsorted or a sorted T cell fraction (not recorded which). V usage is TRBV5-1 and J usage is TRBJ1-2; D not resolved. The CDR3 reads CASSPAGVDYGYTF. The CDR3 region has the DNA TGCGCCAGCAGCCCGGCCGGAGTCGACTATGGCTACACCTTC.